A single sample gave rise to the 9 T cell receptor beta chains below, sequenced in a study of blood T cell repertoires in COVID-19. Generated by immunoSEQ multiplex PCR, the TCRdb table keeps only in-frame clones and is missing some. The sample carries about 200,000 clones, 85% to 90% recorded once. The sequencing sample was made of peripheral blood. Receptors originate from a woman aged 50 to 60 with acute or convalescent COVID-19.

The V call is TRBV11-2, the J call TRBJ2-3; 13 bases fit TRBD2. CDR3 size: 17 residues. Germline trimming cut 5 bases from V and 4 bases from J; bases unmatched to any gene: 9. In germline, CDR1 is SGHAT, CDR2 FQNNGV. CDR3 sequence reads: CASSTRGLAGESDTQYF. The CDR3 nucleotides are TGTGCCAGCAGCACCCGAGGACTAGCGGGAGAATCAGATACGCAGTATTTT.

This clone was seen a handful of times. V usage is TRBV28 and J usage is TRBJ1-4, with D perhaps matching TRBD1 (6 bases). Trimming removed 6 bases from V and 8 bases from J, with 7 bases in between. The CDR3 consists of 11 residues. From germline, CDR1 is MDHEN and CDR2 SYDVKM. The CDR3 reads CASSDREKLFF. CDR3 DNA sequence: TGTGCCAGCAGCGACAGGGAAAAACTGTTTTTT.

This chain links TRBV25-1 with TRBJ1-2; 9 nucleotides match TRBD1. In germline, CDR1 is MGHDK, CDR2 SYGVNS. The CDR3 runs 15 residues. Germline trimming cut 5 bases from V and 8 bases from J; bases unmatched to any gene: 12. The CDR3 is CASSIPGQGTGGYTF. CDR3 nucleotides: TGTGCCAGCAGTATTCCGGGACAGGGTACGGGCGGCTACACCTTC.

The chain recombines TRBV3-1 (or the pseudogene TRBV3-2) with TRBJ1-1; no clear D gene. The CDR3 has 12 residues. The V gene's germline CDR1 is LGHDT and CDR2 YNNKEL (reference sequence). The V gene lost 3 bases and the J gene lost 8 bases, with 10 bases spanning the gap. In DNA form, the CDR3 reads TGTGCCAGCAGCCACCCCTTTTCGGAAGCTTTCTTT. Its protein product is CASSHPFSEAFF.

The sample holds a few counts of this clone. Here the CDR3 reads CASSEGRKNEKLFF. The CDR3 DNA follows: TGTGCCAGCAGTGAGGGCAGGAAAAATGAAAAACTGTTTTTT. The chain links TRBV2 to TRBJ1-4; D uncertain. This CDR3 is built from 14 residues. The germline V gene encodes CDR1 SNHLY and CDR2 FYNNEI. Trimming stripped 3 bases from V and 5 bases from J, with 10 bases between.

The rearrangement uses TRBV6-5 and TRBJ1-5, with 9 nucleotides matching TRBD1. Germline CDR1 and CDR2: MNHEY and SVGAGI. The CDR3 extends over 15 amino acids. The J segment lost 7 bases and the V segment lost 8 bases, leaving 12 bases of the junction unmatched. The CDR3: CASAKTGGSEQPQHF. The CDR3 DNA reads TGTGCCAGCGCCAAGACAGGGGGTTCGGAGCAGCCCCAGCATTTT.

The J gene is TRBJ1-1, the V gene TRBV3-1 (or the pseudogene TRBV3-2); D might be TRBD1 (6 bases). V lost 0 bases and J 13 bases, leaving 21 bases between the germline ends. The CDR3 extends over 15 amino acids. Germline V gives CDR1 LGHDT, CDR2 YNNKEL (reference sequence). The DNA of the CDR3 is TGTGCCAGCAGCCAAGATCAGGGAGGGGGGCACCGAAGTTTCTTT. Protein product: CASSQDQGGGHRSFF.

The chain is built from TRBV27 and TRBJ1-5; the match to TRBD1 covers 9 bases. Per germline, CDR1 MNHEY and CDR2 SMNVEV (reference sequence). This CDR3 is built from 14 residues. With V trimmed by 5 bases and J by 5 bases, 4 bases remained unmatched. DNA for the CDR3: TGTGCCAGCAGTCGACAGGGGGGCGATCAGCCCCAGCATTTT. Its protein product is CASSRQGGDQPQHF.

This chain uses TRBV15 with TRBJ2-5; tentatively, D is TRBD1 (5 bases). CDR1 is LNHNV, CDR2 YYDKDF, per germline (reference sequence). The CDR3 has 12 amino acids. Deletions cut 5 bases from V and 4 bases from J, with 8 bases between. This CDR3 is CATSGRAETQYF. The CDR3 DNA reads TGTGCCACCAGCGGCAGGGCAGAGACCCAGTACTTC.